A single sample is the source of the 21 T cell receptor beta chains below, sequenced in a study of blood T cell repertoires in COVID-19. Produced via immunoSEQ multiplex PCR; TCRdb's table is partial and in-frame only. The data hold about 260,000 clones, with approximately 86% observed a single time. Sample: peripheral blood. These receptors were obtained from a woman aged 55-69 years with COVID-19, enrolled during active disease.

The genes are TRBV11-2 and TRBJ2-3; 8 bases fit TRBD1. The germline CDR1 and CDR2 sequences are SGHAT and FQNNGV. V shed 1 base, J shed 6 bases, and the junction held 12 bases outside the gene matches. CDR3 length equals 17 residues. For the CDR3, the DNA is TGTGCCAGCAGCTTAGTTCCAGGGGGCTCCCCCAGGGATACGCAGTATTTT. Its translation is CASSLVPGGSPRDTQYF.

In DNA form, the CDR3 reads TGTGCCACCACGGGGGGGATGGCTTACGAGCAGTACTTC. As protein: CATTGGMAYEQYF. The gene calls are TRBV28 and TRBJ2-7, with 8 bases aligning to TRBD2. V shed 10 bases and J 4 bases; nucleotides not matched to a gene: 9. The CDR3 spans 13 residues. Per the germline V gene, CDR1 is MDHEN and CDR2 is SYDVKM.

The CDR3 region has the DNA TGTGCCAGCAGCTCCGGGACACTCTCCTACGAGCAGTACTTC. It codes for CASSSGTLSYEQYF. V usage is TRBV5-4 and J usage is TRBJ2-7; tentative D call: TRBD1 (6 bases). The V end lost 3 bases, the J end lost 0 bases, and 10 bases lay between the germline ends. Germline CDR1 is SGHNT and CDR2 is YYREEE (reference sequence). This CDR3 spans 14 amino acids.

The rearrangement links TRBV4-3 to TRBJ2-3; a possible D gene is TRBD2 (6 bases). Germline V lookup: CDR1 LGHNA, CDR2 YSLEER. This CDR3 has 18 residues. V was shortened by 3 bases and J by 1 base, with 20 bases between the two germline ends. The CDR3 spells CASSHRVAGGVGTDTQYF. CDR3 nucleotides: TGCGCCAGCAGCCATAGGGTAGCCGGGGGAGTGGGCACAGATACGCAGTATTTT.

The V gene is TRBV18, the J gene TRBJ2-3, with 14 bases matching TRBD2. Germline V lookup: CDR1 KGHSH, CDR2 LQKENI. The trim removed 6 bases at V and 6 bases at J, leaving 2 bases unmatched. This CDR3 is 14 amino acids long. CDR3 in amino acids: CASSGLAGADTQYF. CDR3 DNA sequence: TGTGCCAGCTCGGGACTAGCGGGAGCGGATACGCAGTATTTT.

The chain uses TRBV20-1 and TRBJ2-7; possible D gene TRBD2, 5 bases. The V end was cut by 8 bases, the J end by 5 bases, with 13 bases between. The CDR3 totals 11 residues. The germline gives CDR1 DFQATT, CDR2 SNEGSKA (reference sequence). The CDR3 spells CSPLVAHEQYF. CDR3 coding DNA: TGCAGTCCACTAGTTGCCCACGAGCAGTACTTC.

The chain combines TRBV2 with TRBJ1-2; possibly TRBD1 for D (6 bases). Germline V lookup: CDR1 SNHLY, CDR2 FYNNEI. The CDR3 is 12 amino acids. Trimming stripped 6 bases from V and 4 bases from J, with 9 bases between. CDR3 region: CASRRTVYGYTF. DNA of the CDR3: TGTGCCAGCAGGCGGACAGTCTATGGCTACACCTTC.

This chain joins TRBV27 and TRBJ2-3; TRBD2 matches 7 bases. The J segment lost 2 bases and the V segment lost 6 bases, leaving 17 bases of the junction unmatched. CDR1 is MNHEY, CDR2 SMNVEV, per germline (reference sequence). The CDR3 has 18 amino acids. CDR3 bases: TGTGCCAGCAGCTTGGCTGCGGGCGGGGAGGGTTTCACAGATACGCAGTATTTT. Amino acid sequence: CASSLAAGGEGFTDTQYF.

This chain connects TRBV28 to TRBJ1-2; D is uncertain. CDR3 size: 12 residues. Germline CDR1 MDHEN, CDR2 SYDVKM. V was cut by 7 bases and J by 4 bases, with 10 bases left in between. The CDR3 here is CASKTAGYGYTF. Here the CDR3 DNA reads TGTGCCAGCAAGACGGCGGGCTATGGCTACACCTTC.

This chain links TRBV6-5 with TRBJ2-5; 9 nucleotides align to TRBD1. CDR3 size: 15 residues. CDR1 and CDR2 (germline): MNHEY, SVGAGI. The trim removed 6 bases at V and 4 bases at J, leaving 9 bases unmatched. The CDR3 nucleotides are TGTGCCAGCAGGCTGGGGGGGACAGGGACAGAGACCCAGTACTTC. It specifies CASRLGGTGTETQYF.

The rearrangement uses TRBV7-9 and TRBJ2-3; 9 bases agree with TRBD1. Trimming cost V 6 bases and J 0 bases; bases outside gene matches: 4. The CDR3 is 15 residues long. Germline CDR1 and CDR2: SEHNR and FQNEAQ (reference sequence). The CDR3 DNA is TGTGCCAGCAGGTTGACAGGGGGAAGCACAGATACGCAGTATTTT. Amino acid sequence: CASRLTGGSTDTQYF.

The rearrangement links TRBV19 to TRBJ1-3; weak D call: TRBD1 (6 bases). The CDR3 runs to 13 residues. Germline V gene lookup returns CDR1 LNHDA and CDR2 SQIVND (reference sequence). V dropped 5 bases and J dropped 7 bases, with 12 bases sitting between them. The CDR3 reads CASSSPGANTIYF. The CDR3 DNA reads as TGTGCCAGTAGTTCGCCAGGGGCGAACACCATATATTTT.

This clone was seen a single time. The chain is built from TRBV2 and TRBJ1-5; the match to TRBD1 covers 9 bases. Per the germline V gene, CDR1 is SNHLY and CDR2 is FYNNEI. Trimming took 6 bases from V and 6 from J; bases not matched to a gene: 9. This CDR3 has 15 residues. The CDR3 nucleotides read TGTGCCAGCAGGGAGGGGACAGGGTTGTTTCAGCCCCAGCATTTT. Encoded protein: CASREGTGLFQPQHF.

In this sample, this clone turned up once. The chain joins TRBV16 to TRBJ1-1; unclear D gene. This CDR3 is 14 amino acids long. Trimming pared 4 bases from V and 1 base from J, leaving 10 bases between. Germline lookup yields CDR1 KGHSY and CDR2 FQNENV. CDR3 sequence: CASSPPGPNTEAFF. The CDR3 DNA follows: TGTGCCAGCAGCCCCCCTGGGCCGAACACTGAAGCTTTCTTT.

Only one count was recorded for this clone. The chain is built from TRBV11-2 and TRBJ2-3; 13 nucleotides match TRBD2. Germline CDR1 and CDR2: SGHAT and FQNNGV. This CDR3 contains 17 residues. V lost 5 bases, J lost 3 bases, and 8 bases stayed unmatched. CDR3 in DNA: TGTGCCAGCAGCCTCCGACTAGCGGGAGGTAGAACAGATACGCAGTATTTT. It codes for CASSLRLAGGRTDTQYF.

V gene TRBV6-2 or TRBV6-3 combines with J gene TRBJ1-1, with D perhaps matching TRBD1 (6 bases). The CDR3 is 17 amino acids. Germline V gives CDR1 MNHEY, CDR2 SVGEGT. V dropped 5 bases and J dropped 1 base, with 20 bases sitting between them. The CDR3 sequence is CASSRAGQRLSNTEAFF. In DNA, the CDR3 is TGTGCCAGCAGTCGCGCCGGACAGAGACTATCGAACACTGAAGCTTTCTTT.

For the CDR3, the DNA is TGTGCCAGCAGCACCCCGTACAGGGACTCTGGAAACACCATATATTTT. Protein sequence: CASSTPYRDSGNTIYF. V and J are TRBV7-9 and TRBJ1-3, with D possibly TRBD1 on 6 matching bases. V lost 5 bases to trimming and J lost 0 bases, with 14 bases between them. The CDR3 is 16 amino acids. CDR1 SEHNR and CDR2 FQNEAQ come from the germline V gene (reference sequence).

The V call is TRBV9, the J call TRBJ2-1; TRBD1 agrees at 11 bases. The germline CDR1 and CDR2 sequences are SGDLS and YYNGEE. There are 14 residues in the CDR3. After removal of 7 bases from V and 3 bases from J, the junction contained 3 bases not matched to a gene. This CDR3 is CASGGTGGYNEQFF. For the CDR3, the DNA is TGTGCCAGCGGGGGGACAGGGGGCTACAATGAGCAGTTCTTC.

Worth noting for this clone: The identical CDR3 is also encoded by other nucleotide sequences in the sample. The CDR3 reads CAWSATGRTEAFF. The DNA for the CDR3 is TGTGCCTGGAGTGCGACAGGGAGAACTGAAGCTTTCTTT. V usage is TRBV30 and J usage is TRBJ1-1; 7 positions agree with TRBD1. The CDR3 totals 13 residues. The ends lost 1 base at V and 5 bases at J; junction bases unmatched: 4. Germline loops: CDR1 GTSNPN, CDR2 SVGIG (reference sequence).

The CDR3 nucleotides read TGTGCCAGCAGCCCCCGGGACTCCCCAACCGGGCAGTACTTC. Translation gives CASSPRDSPTGQYF. The chain has TRBV11-1 and TRBJ2-7; D perhaps matches TRBD2 (6 bases). The CDR3 spans 14 residues. Per germline, CDR1 SGHAT and CDR2 FQDESV (reference sequence). V dropped 5 bases and J dropped 9 bases, with 20 bases sitting between them.

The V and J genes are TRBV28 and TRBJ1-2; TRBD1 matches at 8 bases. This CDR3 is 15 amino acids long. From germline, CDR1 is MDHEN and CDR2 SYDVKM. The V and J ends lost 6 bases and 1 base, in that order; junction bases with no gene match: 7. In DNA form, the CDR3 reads TGTGCCAGCAGAGGGACAGGAGGAGGTAACTATGGCTACACCTTC. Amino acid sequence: CASRGTGGGNYGYTF.